Listed below are T cell receptor beta chains from one sample, sequenced in a study of blood T cells in healthy people across ages. Each CDR3 protein is one row after TCRdb ran MiXCR on the 5' RACE reads. This table has about a million distinct CDR3 sequences, about 48% appearing once. The specimen sequenced was blood. All receptors come from a young man in good health. CDR3s include the opening cysteine and the closing phenylalanine or tryptophan. The D gene is left open where the match is weak. The size entry is marked missing in some rows and otherwise reads once, few, many or a size class.

TGTGCCAGCAGTTTATCGCTCGCGGGGCCCCGATCCTCTAGCTCCTACGAGCAGTACTTC CASSLSLAGPRSSSSYEQYF TRBV27 . . TRBJ2-7
TGCAGTGCAAAGACTAGCGGGTACAATGAGCAGTTCTTC CSAKTSGYNEQFF TRBV20-1 . TRBD2 TRBJ2-1
TGCAGCGTTGCGGCAGGGTCCGAGACCCAGTACTTC CSVAAGSETQYF TRBV29-1 . . TRBJ2-5
TGTGCCAGCAGCGTCGAGGACCATCTGGCCGGGGAGCTGTTTTTT CASSVEDHLAGELFF TRBV9 medium-sized . TRBJ2-2
TGTGCCAGCAGTTTAACCTCGGGAAACCGGAGAACGGCTTTCTTT CASSLTSGNRRTAFF TRBV28 few . TRBJ1-1
TGCGCCTCAAAAGCGGGTGACTCCTACAATGAGCAGTTCTTC CASKAGDSYNEQFF TRBV5-1 . . TRBJ2-1
TGTGCCATCAGAAAAAACCGGGACAATTATGGCTACACCTTC CAIRKNRDNYGYTF TRBV10-3 . . TRBJ1-2
TGCAGTGCTAGCGCCGACCGAGGGGTAGATACGCAGTATTTT CSASADRGVDTQYF TRBV20-1 few . TRBJ2-3
TGTGCCAGCAGCGCCGGACTAGCATCTACGCAGTATTTT CASSAGLASTQYF TRBV7-9 few TRBD2 TRBJ2-3
TGCAGTGCTAGTCGGCAGAGACTGAACACTGAAGCTTTCTTT CSASRQRLNTEAFF TRBV20-1 . . TRBJ1-1
TGCAGTGCCCTTACCAGCTCCTACGAGCAGTACTTC CSALTSSYEQYF TRBV20-1 . . TRBJ2-7
TGTGCCAGCAGCTTATCCGCAGGGGGAGCCACAGATACGCAGTATTTT CASSLSAGGATDTQYF TRBV7-2 few TRBD1 TRBJ2-3
TGCAGCGTTGAAGATCTGCTTGAAGCTTTCTTT CSVEDLLEAFF TRBV29-1 . . TRBJ1-1
TGTGCCAGCAGTACGACAGGGGGCCTCCACAATGAGCAGTTCTTC CASSTTGGLHNEQFF TRBV6-2/TRBV6-3 . TRBD1 TRBJ2-1